The rows below give T cell receptor beta chains drawn from one sample of a study of spatial heterogeneity in lung cancer. TCRdb independently ran MiXCR on the 5' RACE reads; one entry per CDR3 protein. This table holds 20,000 to 30,000 distinct CDR3 sequences, under 9.5% found once. The source was lung tumor tissue, collected at surgery. All receptors come from a male donor with early-stage non-small cell lung cancer. CDR3s include the opening cysteine and the closing phenylalanine or tryptophan. The D gene is left open where the match is weak. Clone size is shown for a subset of rows, as once, few, many or a class of expanded clone.

abundance,d_gene,v_gene,j_gene,CDR3nt,CDR3aa
medium-sized,TRBD1,TRBV27,TRBJ2-7,TGTGCCAGCAGCTCCCACAGGGGCGAGCAGTACTTC,CASSSHRGEQYF
many,TRBD2,TRBV30,TRBJ2-2,TGTGCCTGTTCTAGCGGTCTGGGGGGGACCGGGGAGCTGTTTTTT,CACSSGLGGTGELFF
many,TRBD2,TRBV3-1,TRBJ2-7,TGTGCCAGCAGCCCGGGACTAGCGGGAGTGACGACCTACGAGCAGTACTTC,CASSPGLAGVTTYEQYF
.,TRBD2,TRBV9,TRBJ2-1,TGTGCCAGCAGCCAACGACTAGCGGGAGGGAGAAATGAGCAGTTCTTC,CASSQRLAGGRNEQFF
few,TRBD1,TRBV18,TRBJ2-3,TGTGCCAGCTCATCCTCCGGGACAGGGGTCACAGATACGCAGTATTTT,CASSSSGTGVTDTQYF
.,TRBD2,TRBV7-9,TRBJ2-1,TGTGCCAGCAGCCCACCGGGACTAGCGTTTCATGAGCAGTTCTTC,CASSPPGLAFHEQFF
many,.,TRBV28,TRBJ1-2,TGTGCCAGCAGTCGGGGGGTTAACTATGGCTACACCTTC,CASSRGVNYGYTF
medium-sized,.,TRBV15,TRBJ2-5,TGTGCCACCAACACTCGGGTCGGGGTAGAGACCCAGTACTTC,CATNTRVGVETQYF
many,TRBD2,TRBV28,TRBJ2-4,TGTGCCAGCAGTTTAGGGACCCCGAGGACTAGCGGGGGGAAAAACATTCAGTACTTC,CASSLGTPRTSGGKNIQYF
medium-sized,.,TRBV20-1,TRBJ1-4,TGCAGCGCCTTCCCCCACGACACTAATGAAAAACTGTTTTTT,CSAFPHDTNEKLFF
few,.,TRBV7-2,TRBJ2-7,TGTGCCAGCAGCTTAGAGGTCGGGGTTCCCTACGAGCAGTACTTC,CASSLEVGVPYEQYF
.,TRBD2,TRBV7-2,TRBJ2-1,TGTGCCAGCAGCTGGACTAGCGGGAGAGGGGCAAATGAGCAGTTCTTC,CASSWTSGRGANEQFF
many,.,TRBV27,TRBJ2-3,TGTGCCAGCGCCCCGGTCCGCACAGATACGCAGTATTTT,CASAPVRTDTQYF
.,.,TRBV6-1,TRBJ1-2,TGTGCCAGCAGTGGTAGGAGGGGGACTAACTATGGCTACACCTTC,CASSGRRGTNYGYTF
many,TRBD2,TRBV9,TRBJ2-1,TGTGCCAGCAGCGGTGCGGGGGGGCCTTACAATGAGCAGTTCTTC,CASSGAGGPYNEQFF
.,.,TRBV10-3,TRBJ2-7,TGTGCCATCAGTGACGGGGCCTACGAGCAGTACTTC,CAISDGAYEQYF
.,.,TRBV7-3,TRBJ2-7,TGTGCCAGCAGCCCCAGGCCCATTCTTGGCGAGCAGTACTTC,CASSPRPILGEQYF
.,TRBD2,TRBV7-2,TRBJ2-1,TGTGCCAGCAGCTTAGCGGGACTAGCGGGGGGCAAGGAGCAGTTCTTC,CASSLAGLAGGKEQFF
few,.,TRBV7-2,TRBJ2-1,TGTGCCGGACCACTACTCGAAGCTGTCTTC,CAGPLLEAVF
many,TRBD1,TRBV5-5,TRBJ1-1,TGTGCCAGCAGACAACTCACAGGGGGGACTGAAGCTTTCTTT,CASRQLTGGTEAFF
many,.,TRBV20-1,TRBJ2-5,TGCAGTGCTAACCCCCCCCTTGAGATCGAAGAGACCCAGTACTTC,CSANPPLEIEETQYF
many,.,TRBV20-1,TRBJ2-1,TGCAGTGCCATGTCGAGTCGGGCAGGAAATGAGCAGTTCTTC,CSAMSSRAGNEQFF
.,.,TRBV7-6,TRBJ2-2,TGTGCCAGCAGCTTACGACAGGCCGGGGAGCTGTTTTTT,CASSLRQAGELFF
few,.,TRBV11-2,TRBJ2-1,TGTGCCAGCAGCCTCGGCAGGGGCTCCTACAATGAGCAGTTCTTC,CASSLGRGSYNEQFF
.,.,TRBV18,TRBJ2-7,TGTGCCAGCTCACAGGGCTCCGCCGGAGAGCAGCACTTC,CASSQGSAGEQHF
many,TRBD1,TRBV7-2,TRBJ2-5,TGTGCCAGCAGCTTATCAACGGGACAGAAAGAGACCCAGTACTTC,CASSLSTGQKETQYF
many,.,TRBV28,TRBJ1-4,TGTGCCAGCAGTTTTTTACGGGGTAATGAAAAACTGTTTTTT,CASSFLRGNEKLFF
many,.,TRBV5-5,TRBJ1-6,TGTGCCAGCAGCTATCTAGGTGGGGATTCACCCCTCCACTTT,CASSYLGGDSPLHF
.,.,TRBV7-2,TRBJ2-3,TGTGCCAGCACCTCGACGGCCAGCACAGATACGCAGTATTTT,CASTSTASTDTQYF
many,.,TRBV28,TRBJ2-5,TGTGCCAGCAGTCTACAACAAAGCCCAGAGACCCAGTACTTC,CASSLQQSPETQYF
many,.,TRBV2,TRBJ1-5,TGTGCCAGCACCCGGACCCCCAATCAGCCCCAGCATTTT,CASTRTPNQPQHF
.,TRBD2,TRBV7-2,TRBJ2-1,TGTGCCAGCAGCTTCGGCCTAGCGGGGACCAATGAGCAGTTCTTC,CASSFGLAGTNEQFF
.,.,TRBV9,TRBJ2-1,TGTGCCAGCAGCGTAGATGGGGGTGAGCAGTTCTTC,CASSVDGGEQFF
.,.,TRBV27,TRBJ1-5,TGTGCCAGCAGTTTAACCCTGAATCAGCCCCAGCATTTT,CASSLTLNQPQHF
many,TRBD2,TRBV11-2,TRBJ2-3,TGTGCCAGCAGCTCTAGCGGGAGTGACACAGATACGCAGTATTTT,CASSSSGSDTDTQYF
.,.,TRBV6-2/TRBV6-3,TRBJ2-1,TGTGCCAGCAGTTACACGTTAGAGGGGCAGTTCTTC,CASSYTLEGQFF
many,.,TRBV5-1,TRBJ2-5,TGCGCCAGCAGCTTTGAAATAGGCCCCACAGAGACCCAGTACTTC,CASSFEIGPTETQYF
many,TRBD1,TRBV20-1,TRBJ1-5,TGCAGTGCTAGCGGGACAGGACTTCAAGGGGGCAATCAGCCCCAGCATTTT,CSASGTGLQGGNQPQHF
few,.,TRBV20-1,TRBJ1-1,TGCAGTGCTAGAGCTCAGGGAGTAAGACTATCTGAAGCTTTCTTT,CSARAQGVRLSEAFF
.,.,TRBV20-1,TRBJ1-5,TGCAGTGCTAGCGAAGGATGGGGCACCTCTGGAACCCAGCATTTT,CSASEGWGTSGTQHF
many,TRBD2,TRBV9,TRBJ2-1,TGTGCCAGCAGCGTTGGCGTAGCGGGAGGGTACAATGAGCAGTTCTTC,CASSVGVAGGYNEQFF